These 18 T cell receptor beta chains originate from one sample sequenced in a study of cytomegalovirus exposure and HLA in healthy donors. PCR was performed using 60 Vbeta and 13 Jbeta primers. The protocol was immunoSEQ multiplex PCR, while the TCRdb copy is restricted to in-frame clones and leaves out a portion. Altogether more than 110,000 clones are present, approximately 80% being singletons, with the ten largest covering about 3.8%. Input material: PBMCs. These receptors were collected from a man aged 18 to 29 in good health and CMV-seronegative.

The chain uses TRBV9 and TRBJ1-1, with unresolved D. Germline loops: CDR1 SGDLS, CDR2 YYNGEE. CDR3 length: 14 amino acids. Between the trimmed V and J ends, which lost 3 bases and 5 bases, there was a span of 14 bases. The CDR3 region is CASSATTSGTEAFF. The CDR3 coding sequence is TGTGCCAGCAGCGCGACCACGTCCGGGACTGAAGCTTTCTTT.

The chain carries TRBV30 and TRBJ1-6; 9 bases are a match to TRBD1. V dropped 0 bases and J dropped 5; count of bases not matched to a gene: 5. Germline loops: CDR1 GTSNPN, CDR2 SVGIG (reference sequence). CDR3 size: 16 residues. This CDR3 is CAWSVPTGGNNSPLHF. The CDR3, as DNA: TGTGCCTGGAGTGTCCCGACAGGGGGTAATAATTCACCCCTCCACTTT.

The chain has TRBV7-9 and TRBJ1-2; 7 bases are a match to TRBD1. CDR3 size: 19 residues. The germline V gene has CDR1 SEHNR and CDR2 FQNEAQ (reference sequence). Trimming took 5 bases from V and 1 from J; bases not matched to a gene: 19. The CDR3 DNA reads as TGTGCCAGCAGCATAGTTATACCGTACAGGGGTAGGGTTAACTATGGCTACACCTTC. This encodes CASSIVIPYRGRVNYGYTF.

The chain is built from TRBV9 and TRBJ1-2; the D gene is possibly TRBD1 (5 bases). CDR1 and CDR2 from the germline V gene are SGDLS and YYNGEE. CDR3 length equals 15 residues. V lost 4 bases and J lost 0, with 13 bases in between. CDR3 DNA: TGTGCCAGCAGCCCTGCAAGACAGCCTAACTATGGCTACACCTTC. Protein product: CASSPARQPNYGYTF.

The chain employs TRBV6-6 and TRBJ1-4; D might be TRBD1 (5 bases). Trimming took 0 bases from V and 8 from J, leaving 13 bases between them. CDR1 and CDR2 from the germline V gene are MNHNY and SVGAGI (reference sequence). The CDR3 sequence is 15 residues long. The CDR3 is CASSYSQGRGEKLFF. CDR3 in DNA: TGTGCCAGCAGTTACTCTCAGGGTAGGGGCGAAAAACTGTTTTTT.

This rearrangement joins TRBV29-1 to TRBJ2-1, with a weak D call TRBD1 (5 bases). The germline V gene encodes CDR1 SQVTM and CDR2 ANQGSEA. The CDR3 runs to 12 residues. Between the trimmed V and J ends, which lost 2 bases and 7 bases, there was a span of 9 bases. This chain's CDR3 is CSVERGFNEQFF. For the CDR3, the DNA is TGCAGCGTTGAAAGGGGTTTTAATGAGCAGTTCTTC.

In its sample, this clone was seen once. The CDR3 is CASSIGGRTTNTEAFF. The CDR3 DNA is TGTGCCAGTAGTATCGGAGGACGGACCACGAACACTGAAGCTTTCTTT. The rearrangement links TRBV19 to TRBJ1-1; D is ambiguous. The CDR3 covers 16 residues. Germline assignment: CDR1 LNHDA and CDR2 SQIVND (reference sequence). Trimming took off 3 bases at V and 1 base at J, with 15 bases between the two ends. Based on the CDR3 plus reference TRBV19 and TRBJ1-1, the full variable domain is DGGITQSPKYLFRKEGQNVTLSCEQNLNHDAMYWYRQDPGQGLRLIYYSQIVNDFQKGDIAEGYSVSREKKESFPLTVTSAQKNPTAFYLCASSIGGRTTNTEAFFGQGTRLTVV.

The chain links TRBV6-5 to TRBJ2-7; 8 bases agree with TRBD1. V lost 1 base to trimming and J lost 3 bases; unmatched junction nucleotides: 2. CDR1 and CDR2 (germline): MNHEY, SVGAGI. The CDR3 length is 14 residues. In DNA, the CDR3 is TGTGCCAGCAGTTACTGGGACAGGAGCTACGAGCAGTACTTC. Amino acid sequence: CASSYWDRSYEQYF.

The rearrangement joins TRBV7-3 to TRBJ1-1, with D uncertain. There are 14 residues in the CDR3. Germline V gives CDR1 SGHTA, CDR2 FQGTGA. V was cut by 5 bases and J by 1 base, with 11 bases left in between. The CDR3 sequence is CASSRGLANTEAFF. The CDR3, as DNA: TGTGCCAGCAGCCGAGGTTTGGCGAACACTGAAGCTTTCTTT.

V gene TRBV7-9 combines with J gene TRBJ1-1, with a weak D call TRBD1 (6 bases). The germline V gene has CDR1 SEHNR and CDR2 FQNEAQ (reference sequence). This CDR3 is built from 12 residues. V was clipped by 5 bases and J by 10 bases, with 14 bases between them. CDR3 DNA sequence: TGTGCCAGCAGCCCTGGACAGAGAGGAGCTTTCTTT. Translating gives CASSPGQRGAFF.

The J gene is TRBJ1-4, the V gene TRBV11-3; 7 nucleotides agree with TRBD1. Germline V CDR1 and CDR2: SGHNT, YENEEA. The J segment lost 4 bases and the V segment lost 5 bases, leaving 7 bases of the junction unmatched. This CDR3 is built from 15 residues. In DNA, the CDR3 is TGTGCCAGCAGCATACGACAGGGAAATAATGAAAAACTGTTTTTT. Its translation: CASSIRQGNNEKLFF.

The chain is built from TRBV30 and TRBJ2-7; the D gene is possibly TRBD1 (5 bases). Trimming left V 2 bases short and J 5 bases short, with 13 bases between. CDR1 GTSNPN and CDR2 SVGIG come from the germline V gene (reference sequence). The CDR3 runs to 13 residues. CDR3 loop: CAWSRLGRDEQYF. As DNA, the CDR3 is TGTGCCTGGAGTAGGCTGGGGCGCGACGAGCAGTACTTC.

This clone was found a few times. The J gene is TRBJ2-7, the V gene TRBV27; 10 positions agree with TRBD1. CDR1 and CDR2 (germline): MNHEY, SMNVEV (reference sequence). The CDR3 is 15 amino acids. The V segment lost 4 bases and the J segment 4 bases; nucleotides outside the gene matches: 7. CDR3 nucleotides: TGTGCCAGCAGTTCACCGGGACAGGGGCTGTACGAGCAGTACTTC. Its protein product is CASSSPGQGLYEQYF.

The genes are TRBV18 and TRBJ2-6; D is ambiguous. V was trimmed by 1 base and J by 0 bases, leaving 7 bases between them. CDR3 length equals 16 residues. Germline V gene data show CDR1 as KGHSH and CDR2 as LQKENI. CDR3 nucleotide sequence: TGTGCCAGCTCACCACTGGAGAGCTCTGGGGCCAACGTCCTGACTTTC. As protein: CASSPLESSGANVLTF.

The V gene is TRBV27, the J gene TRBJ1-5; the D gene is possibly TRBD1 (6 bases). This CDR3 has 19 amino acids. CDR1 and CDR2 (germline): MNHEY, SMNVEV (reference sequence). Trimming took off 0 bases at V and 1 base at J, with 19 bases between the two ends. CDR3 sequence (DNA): TGTGCCAGCAGTTTATCCCACAGGGCGGGGGTCCTCAGCAATCAGCCCCAGCATTTT. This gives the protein CASSLSHRAGVLSNQPQHF.

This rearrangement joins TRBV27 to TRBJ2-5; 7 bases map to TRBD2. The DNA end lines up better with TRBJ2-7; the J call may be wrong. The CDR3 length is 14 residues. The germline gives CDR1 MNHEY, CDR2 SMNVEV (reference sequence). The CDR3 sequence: CASSLRGGAYEQYF. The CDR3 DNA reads TGTGCCAGCAGTTTACGGGGAGGGGCCTACGAGCAGTACTTC.

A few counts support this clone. CDR3: CASRRGQGGYGYTF. DNA for the CDR3: TGTGCCAGCAGGAGGGGACAGGGAGGGTATGGCTACACCTTC. V and J are TRBV7-9 and TRBJ1-2; 9 nucleotides agree with TRBD1. CDR3 length: 14 amino acids. V lost 6 bases, J lost 5 bases, and 7 bases stayed unmatched. From germline, CDR1 is SEHNR and CDR2 FQNEAQ (reference sequence).

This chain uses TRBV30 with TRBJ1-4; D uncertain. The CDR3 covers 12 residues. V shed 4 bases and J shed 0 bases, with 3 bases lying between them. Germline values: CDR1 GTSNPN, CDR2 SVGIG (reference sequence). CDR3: CAWTATNEKLFF. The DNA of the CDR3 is TGTGCCTGGACAGCAACTAATGAAAAACTGTTTTTT.